These 12 T cell receptor beta chains were sequenced from one sample in a study of beta chain features in type 1 diabetes. cDNA synthesis used the whole RNA isolate, giving expressed TCRB sequences. Data came from immunoSEQ multiplex PCR; TCRdb stores just in-frame clones and leaves some out. The profile covers about 180,000 clones, with about 13% appearing a single time and about 0.59% taken by the ten largest. The sample consisted of central memory CD4+ T cells from blood. Receptors were obtained from a woman under 30 in good health.

This rearrangement joins TRBV18 to TRBJ2-2; the D gene is possibly TRBD2 (6 bases). Germline values: CDR1 KGHSH, CDR2 LQKENI. The CDR3 totals 15 residues. Trimming stripped 6 bases from V and 1 base from J, with 12 bases between. DNA of the CDR3: TGTGCCAGCTCCGCCTCCGGGGGGAACACCGGGGAGCTGTTTTTT. The encoded protein is CASSASGGNTGELFF.

This clone was seen a handful of times. The chain has TRBV29-1 and TRBJ2-6; D not certain. This CDR3 has 14 amino acids. Trimming shortened V by 3 bases and J by 0 bases, and 6 bases separated the two germline ends. CDR1 and CDR2 (germline): SQVTM, ANQGSEA. The CDR3 nucleotides are TGCAGCGTTGACCGCGGCTCTGGGGCCAACGTCCTGACTTTC. Protein: CSVDRGSGANVLTF.

The sample holds a few counts of this clone. The chain recombines TRBV5-1 with TRBJ2-2; 7 bases line up with TRBD1. CDR1 SGHRS and CDR2 YFSETQ come from the germline V gene. CDR3 length: 14 amino acids. V was clipped by 0 bases and J by 8 bases; unmatched bases: 4. CDR3 amino acids: CASSLEGAIGELFF. The DNA for the CDR3 is TGCGCCAGCAGCTTGGAGGGGGCTATTGGGGAGCTGTTTTTT. Filled out from reference TRBV5-1 and TRBJ2-2, the complete variable domain reads KAGVTQTPRYLIKTRGQQVTLSCSPISGHRSVSWYQQTPGQGLQFLFEYFSETQRNKGNFPGRFSGRQFSNSRSEMNVSTLELGDSALYLCASSLEGAIGELFFGEGSRLTVL.

This clone was seen a few times. This chain connects TRBV2 to TRBJ2-5; 12 bases align to TRBD2. The length of the CDR3 is 16 residues. V was clipped by 5 bases and J by 6 bases; unmatched bases: 10. Looked up from germline, CDR1 is SNHLY and CDR2 is FYNNEI. The CDR3 sequence: CASSSETSGRVKTQYF. The CDR3, as DNA: TGTGCCAGCAGTTCGGAGACTAGCGGGAGAGTTAAGACCCAGTACTTC.

This clone was observed once. The rearrangement joins TRBV5-4 to TRBJ2-1; no reliable D call. The CDR3 runs to 15 residues. Trimming left V 0 bases short and J 0 bases short, with 7 bases between. Germline V CDR1 and CDR2: SGHNT, YYREEE (reference sequence). CDR3 nucleotide sequence: TGTGCCAGCAGCTTGGGACTTAGCTCCTACAATGAGCAGTTCTTC. Translating it yields CASSLGLSSYNEQFF.

This clone has a handful of counts. This CDR3 is CAIRGSGGDSYEQYF. CDR3 sequence (DNA): TGTGCCATCAGGGGGAGTGGAGGGGACTCCTACGAGCAGTACTTC. The chain couples TRBV10-3 to TRBJ2-7, with D perhaps matching TRBD2 (6 bases). Trimming pared 6 bases from V and 0 bases from J, leaving 15 bases between. Germline CDR1 is ENHRY and CDR2 is SYGVKD. The CDR3 is made up of 15 amino acids.

There are a few counts of this clone. The chain couples TRBV29-1 to TRBJ1-4, with TRBD1 matching 8 bases. Germline lookup yields CDR1 SQVTM and CDR2 ANQGSEA. There are 14 residues in the CDR3. V was clipped by 7 bases and J by 4 bases; unmatched bases: 8. CDR3 protein: CSATGGAYNEKLFF. Written as DNA, the CDR3 is TGCAGCGCCACAGGGGGGGCCTATAATGAAAAACTGTTTTTT.

This clone was observed a handful of times. The genes are TRBV9 and TRBJ2-1; 13 nucleotides match TRBD2. CDR1 SGDLS and CDR2 YYNGEE come from the germline V gene. This CDR3 contains 15 residues. V gave up 2 bases and J gave up 5 bases; unmatched junction bases: 1. As DNA, the CDR3 is TGTGCCAGCAGCGTCGGGACTAGCGGGAACAATGAGCAGTTCTTC. Protein: CASSVGTSGNNEQFF.

This clone was detected only a few times. CDR3 nucleotides: TGTGCCAGTAGGAATCAGGGCTACGAGCAGTACTTC. Encoded protein: CASRNQGYEQYF. The genes are TRBV19 and TRBJ2-7; maybe TRBD1 (5 bases). Trimming cost V 6 bases and J 3 bases, with 9 bases left between them. The CDR3 loop spans 12 amino acids. The germline V gene encodes CDR1 LNHDA and CDR2 SQIVND (reference sequence).

This clone showed up just a few times. The chain joins TRBV30 to TRBJ2-7, with D unresolved. The CDR3 runs 14 residues. CDR1 and CDR2 (germline): GTSNPN, SVGIG (reference sequence). V gave up 0 bases and J gave up 2 bases, with 11 bases separating them. The CDR3 protein is CAWSVRGGAYEQYF. In DNA, the CDR3 is TGTGCCTGGAGTGTACGAGGCGGCGCCTACGAGCAGTACTTC. Full variable domain (rest looked up from reference TRBV30 and TRBJ2-7): SQTIHQWPATLVQPVGSPLSLECTVEGTSNPNLYWYRQAAGRGLQLLFYSVGIGQISSEVPQNLSASRPQDRQFILSSKKLLLSDSGFYLCAWSVRGGAYEQYFGPGTRLTVT.

This chain links TRBV30 with TRBJ1-2, with 8 nucleotides matching TRBD1. Germline V gene lookup returns CDR1 GTSNPN and CDR2 SVGIG (reference sequence). There are 13 residues in the CDR3. V was clipped by 4 bases and J by 3 bases; unmatched bases: 4. The CDR3 DNA is TGTGCCTGGACCGGACAGGGTTACTATGGCTACACCTTC. This encodes CAWTGQGYYGYTF.

This chain links TRBV28 with TRBJ1-2; D might be TRBD1 (5 bases). Trimming stripped 2 bases from V and 3 bases from J, with 7 bases between. CDR3 length: 13 residues. Germline lookup yields CDR1 MDHEN and CDR2 SYDVKM. Here the CDR3 reads CASSLAGDYGYTF. The CDR3 nucleotides read TGTGCCAGCAGTTTAGCGGGGGACTATGGCTACACCTTC.